Listed here are 14 T cell receptor beta chains from one sample, sequenced in a study of blood T cells in healthy people across ages. With a J-beta primer mix and a sample-barcoded 5' primer, a second PCR ran about 7 to 12 cycles. TCRdb re-analysed the 5' RACE reads in MiXCR, keeping a single row per CDR3 protein. The sample lists fewer than 1 million distinct CDR3 sequences; approximately 44% were seen once. What was sequenced was blood. Receptor source: a man aged 55 to 70 in good health.

V gene TRBV27 combines with J gene TRBJ1-2; D is unresolved. In germline, CDR1 is MNHEY, CDR2 SMNVEV (reference sequence). This CDR3 comprises 13 residues. Trimming cost V 4 bases and J 0 bases, with 6 bases left between them. CDR3 nucleotide sequence: TGTGCCAGCAGTTCACAGTCTAACTATGGCTACACCTTC. Translated, it gives CASSSQSNYGYTF.

This clonotype showed up just a few times. V usage is TRBV9 and J usage is TRBJ2-6, with D possibly matching TRBD2 (5 bases). Germline assignment: CDR1 SGDLS and CDR2 YYNGEE. This CDR3 contains 16 residues. Trimming took off 4 bases at V and 3 bases at J, with 14 bases between the two ends. The CDR3 loop reads CASSPTDGLGANVLTF. The DNA for the CDR3 is TGTGCCAGCAGCCCGACGGACGGACTTGGGGCCAACGTCCTGACTTTC. Full variable domain (outside the CDR3, taken from reference TRBV9 and TRBJ2-6): DSGVTQTPKHLITATGQRVTLRCSPRSGDLSVYWYQQSLDQGLQFLIQYYNGEERAKGNILERFSAQQFPDLHSELNLSSLELGDSALYFCASSPTDGLGANVLTFGAGSRLTVL.

This clonotype occurred a few times. The chain carries TRBV30 and TRBJ2-5, with 7 positions matching TRBD1. Germline values: CDR1 GTSNPN, CDR2 SVGIG (reference sequence). Germline trimming cut 1 base from V and 2 bases from J; bases unmatched to any gene: 4. This CDR3 contains 14 residues. CDR3 in amino acids: CAWSGLGQQETQYF. For the CDR3, the DNA is TGTGCCTGGAGTGGACTGGGACAGCAAGAGACCCAGTACTTC.

The CDR3 coding sequence is TGTGCCAGCAGACCAACTGGGGAGACCCAGTACTTC. Translation gives CASRPTGETQYF. This chain uses TRBV12-3 or TRBV12-4 with TRBJ2-5; D gene ambiguous. CDR3 length: 12 amino acids. With 6 bases removed from V and 5 bases from J, the gap between germline ends came to 10 bases.

The gene calls are TRBV28 and TRBJ2-7; D may match TRBD1 or TRBD2 (5 bases each). Germline V gene sequence: CDR1 MDHEN, CDR2 SYDVKM. Trimming stripped 7 bases from V and 7 bases from J, with 17 bases between. This CDR3 region has 13 residues. The CDR3 here is CASKTPRGGEQYF. CDR3 bases: TGTGCCAGCAAGACTCCGAGGGGCGGAGAGCAGTACTTC.

A few counts support this clonotype. V usage is TRBV11-1 and J usage is TRBJ1-4; D remains unclear. Germline V gene data show CDR1 as SGHAT and CDR2 as FQDESV (reference sequence). This CDR3 is 13 amino acids long. With 3 bases removed from V and 5 bases from J, the gap between germline ends came to 7 bases. In nucleotides, the CDR3 is TGTGCCAGCAGCTTCCAGGAGAATGAAAAACTGTTTTTT. This translates into CASSFQENEKLFF.

This clonotype has only a few counts. The chain recombines TRBV6-2 or TRBV6-3 with TRBJ2-7; D gene uncertain. The germline gives CDR1 MNHEY, CDR2 SVGEGT. The CDR3 contains 13 residues. Trimming cost V 6 bases and J 0 bases, with 9 bases left between them. CDR3 sequence (DNA): TGTGCCAGCAGAAAAAGGGACTCCTACGAGCAGTACTTC. Encoded protein: CASRKRDSYEQYF.

This clonotype was recorded a few times. CDR3 bases: TGTGCCAGCAGTCAAAGGATCTTTAACTATGGCTACACCTTC. Translating it yields CASSQRIFNYGYTF. The chain combines TRBV12-3 or TRBV12-4 with TRBJ1-2; D not certain. Trimming removed 5 bases from V and 1 base from J, with 11 bases in between. The CDR3 contains 14 residues.

This clonotype was seen many times. J is TRBJ1-2 and V is TRBV6-5; possible D gene TRBD1, 5 bases. Germline CDR1 MNHEY, CDR2 SVGAGI. The V and J ends lost 0 bases and 4 bases respectively, with 12 bases between them. The CDR3 is 15 residues long. CDR3 in amino acids: CASSYSKGVGYGYTF. In DNA, the CDR3 is TGTGCCAGCAGTTACTCGAAAGGGGTCGGCTATGGCTACACCTTC.

The chain carries TRBV3-1 and TRBJ1-6; 7 bases line up with TRBD1. The germline V gene encodes CDR1 LGHDT and CDR2 YNNKEL (reference sequence). V shed 6 bases and J 7 bases; nucleotides not matched to a gene: 9. The CDR3 contains 15 residues. For the CDR3, the DNA is TGTGCCAGCAGTCGAGGGGACAGTATAAATTCACCCCTCCACTTT. Translation: CASSRGDSINSPLHF.

V usage is TRBV12-3 or TRBV12-4 and J usage is TRBJ2-7; 8 nucleotides line up with TRBD1. Losses at the gene ends were 3 bases for V and 4 bases for J; bases not matched to a gene: 8. The length of the CDR3 is 15 residues. CDR3: CASSFGQGETYEQYF. The CDR3, as DNA: TGTGCCAGCAGTTTCGGACAGGGAGAAACTTACGAGCAGTACTTC.

Here the CDR3 reads CAISESSGEPQHF. The CDR3 bases are TGTGCCATCAGTGAGTCATCGGGGGAGCCCCAGCATTTT. The chain has TRBV10-3 and TRBJ1-5, with a possible D match to TRBD1 (5 bases). Germline loops: CDR1 ENHRY, CDR2 SYGVKD. The V end was cut by 0 bases, the J end by 8 bases, with 8 bases between. This CDR3 spans 13 amino acids.

A note on this clonotype: One junction end disagrees with the germline gene, perhaps due to a read error. The chain combines TRBV20-1 with TRBJ2-7; 10 bases map to TRBD2. The CDR3 totals 12 residues. The V gene's germline CDR1 is DFQATT and CDR2 SNEGSKA (reference sequence). CDR3: CGAIAGGYEQYF. DNA of the CDR3: TGCGGTGCTATAGCGGGGGGCTACGAGCAGTACTTC.

V gene TRBV9 combines with J gene TRBJ1-2; D gene unclear. The germline gives CDR1 SGDLS, CDR2 YYNGEE. V was pared by 0 bases and J by 0 bases, with 9 bases between. There are 15 residues in the CDR3. CDR3: CASSVEGSANYGYTF. The DNA for the CDR3 is TGTGCCAGCAGCGTAGAGGGATCGGCTAACTATGGCTACACCTTC.